These 32 T cell receptor beta chains originate from one sample sequenced in a study of post-analysis software for immune sequencing data. General study results and limits: Compared with controls, patients had more of 4 to 6 TRBV segments, including TRBV5-6, TRBV5-1 and TRBV20-1.

Libraries were made from TCR beta cDNA, and they carried unique molecular identifiers. Each CDR3 protein is one row after TCRdb ran MiXCR on the PCR reads. The repertoire holds roughly 570,000 distinct CDR3 sequences, with 34% as singletons. No antigen has been identified for these receptors. Input material: blood. The receptors stem from a girl younger than 18 with multiple sclerosis.

This chain connects TRBV14 to TRBJ1-2; D is unresolved. CDR3 length equals 15 residues. The V and J ends lost 1 base and 2 bases respectively, with 11 bases between them. Germline V gives CDR1 SGHDN, CDR2 FVKESK. CDR3: CASSQGLTPNYGYTF. The CDR3 DNA reads TGTGCCAGCAGCCAAGGCTTAACACCCAACTATGGCTACACCTTC.

The chain recombines TRBV5-4 with TRBJ2-7; unclear D gene. The CDR3 is 16 residues long. Germline V CDR1 and CDR2: SGHNT, YYREEE (reference sequence). Trimming removed 4 bases at V and 5 bases at J, with 22 bases between. CDR3 nucleotides: TGTGCCAGCAGCCCGGCAACGTCCACCTACGGCGACGAGCAGTACTTC. It specifies CASSPATSTYGDEQYF. Looking up the rest from reference TRBV5-4 and TRBJ2-7 gives the full variable domain: ETGVTQSPTHLIKTRGQQVTLRCSSQSGHNTVSWYQQALGQGPQFIFQYYREEENGRGNFPPRFSGLQFPNYSSELNVNALELDDSALYLCASSPATSTYGDEQYFGPGTRLTVT.

The V gene is TRBV7-3, the J gene TRBJ2-5, with D possibly being TRBD1 or TRBD2 (5 bases each). Germline V CDR1 and CDR2: SGHTA, FQGTGA. The CDR3 spans 15 residues. Trimming took off 5 bases at V and 5 bases at J, with 18 bases between the two ends. The CDR3 here is CASSPDATRGETQYF. CDR3 nucleotides: TGTGCCAGCAGCCCCGACGCCACTAGGGGCGAGACCCAGTACTTC.

This clonotype was seen a few times. The chain combines TRBV9 with TRBJ1-4; the D gene is possibly TRBD1 (6 bases). Germline loops: CDR1 SGDLS, CDR2 YYNGEE. Trimming took 0 bases from V and 4 from J, leaving 10 bases between them. This CDR3 is 15 amino acids long. The CDR3 is CASSVAGTLNEKLFF. The CDR3, as DNA: TGTGCCAGCAGCGTAGCAGGGACACTTAATGAAAAACTGTTTTTT.

This clonotype has a handful of counts. This rearrangement joins TRBV25-1 to TRBJ2-7, with D unresolved. The CDR3 covers 13 residues. Germline V gene sequence: CDR1 MGHDK, CDR2 SYGVNS. Trimming removed 4 bases at V and 6 bases at J, with 13 bases between. The CDR3 region is CASSARVSAEQYF. DNA for the CDR3: TGTGCCAGCAGTGCCAGAGTCTCTGCCGAGCAGTACTTC.

This chain uses TRBV5-5 with TRBJ1-2; the match to TRBD1 covers 8 bases. The CDR3 is 13 residues long. The V segment lost 4 bases and the J segment 3 bases; nucleotides outside the gene matches: 2. CDR1 is SGHKS, CDR2 YYEKEE, per germline (reference sequence). CDR3 in DNA: TGTGCCAGCAGCATGGGACAGGACTATGGCTACACCTTC. This translates into CASSMGQDYGYTF.

The chain joins TRBV7-9 to TRBJ2-5; possibly TRBD2 for D (6 bases). The CDR3 sequence is 13 residues long. Germline assignment: CDR1 SEHNR and CDR2 FQNEAQ (reference sequence). Trimming took 2 bases from V and 13 from J, leaving 17 bases between them. In DNA form, the CDR3 reads TGTGCCAGCAGCTTAAGCCCCGGGCTAGCGCTGTACTTC. Translation: CASSLSPGLALYF.

V gene TRBV6-2 or TRBV6-3 combines with J gene TRBJ1-6, with a possible D match to TRBD1 (5 bases). V was pared by 5 bases and J by 8 bases, with 13 bases between. Germline loops: CDR1 MNHEY, CDR2 SVGEGT. This CDR3 spans 14 amino acids. DNA of the CDR3: TGTGCCAGCAGTCGAACAGGTACCGATTCACCCCTCCACTTT. As protein: CASSRTGTDSPLHF.

This clonotype was counted between two and nine times. The chain couples TRBV6-5 to TRBJ1-1; D is possibly TRBD1 (5 bases). CDR3 size: 13 residues. The germline V gene encodes CDR1 MNHEY and CDR2 SVGAGI. Trimming cost V 10 bases and J 5 bases, with 17 bases left between them. In DNA, the CDR3 is TGTGCCACGCTCAGGGTAATGAGAACTGAAGCTTTCTTT. This encodes CATLRVMRTEAFF.

The V call is TRBV4-1, the J call TRBJ1-1; possibly TRBD1 for D (6 bases). This CDR3 contains 13 residues. Germline CDR1 reads MGHRA; CDR2 reads YSYEKL. Trimming took off 4 bases at V and 2 bases at J, with 8 bases between the two ends. CDR3 nucleotide sequence: TGCGCCAGCAGCCGGACAGATAACACTGAAGCTTTCTTT. It encodes CASSRTDNTEAFF.

This rearrangement joins TRBV5-6 to TRBJ2-1; D is unresolved. V was pared by 0 bases and J by 4 bases, with 11 bases between. The CDR3 length is 15 residues. Germline V gene lookup returns CDR1 SGHDT and CDR2 YYEEEE. CDR3 sequence reads: CASSLAPDNYNEQFF. The CDR3 bases are TGTGCCAGCAGCTTGGCTCCCGACAATTACAATGAGCAGTTCTTC.

This clonotype came up a few times. This rearrangement joins TRBV5-1 to TRBJ2-1; a possible D gene is TRBD2 (5 bases). V was shortened by 6 bases and J by 13 bases, with 20 bases between the two germline ends. The V gene's germline CDR1 is SGHRS and CDR2 YFSETQ. This CDR3 is built from 13 residues. This chain's CDR3 is CASTPSSDGVQFF. CDR3 nucleotide sequence: TGCGCCAGCACGCCTAGCTCCGATGGGGTACAGTTCTTC.

This clonotype has a handful of counts. The chain couples TRBV15 to TRBJ2-7; D possibly uses TRBD1 or TRBD2 (5 bases each). V was cut by 0 bases and J by 1 base, with 13 bases left in between. The CDR3 is 16 amino acids. Per the germline V gene, CDR1 is LNHNV and CDR2 is YYDKDF (reference sequence). CDR3 sequence reads: CATSRDLPGPSYEQYF. The DNA for the CDR3 is TGTGCCACCAGCAGAGACCTTCCGGGACCGTCCTACGAGCAGTACTTC.

The chain carries TRBV5-4 and TRBJ2-7, with a tentative D call TRBD2 (7 bases). The ends were cut back, 7 bases at V and 3 bases at J, with 11 bases in the middle. Germline loops: CDR1 SGHNT, CDR2 YYREEE (reference sequence). The CDR3 totals 12 residues. The CDR3 DNA is TGTGCCAGCGGGGGGGCGGGCTACGAGCAGTACTTC. Its translation is CASGGAGYEQYF. The whole variable domain, filled in from reference TRBV5-4 and TRBJ2-7, reads ETGVTQSPTHLIKTRGQQVTLRCSSQSGHNTVSWYQQALGQGPQFIFQYYREEENGRGNFPPRFSGLQFPNYSSELNVNALELDDSALYLCASGGAGYEQYFGPGTRLTVT.

This clonotype was counted only a few times. Here the CDR3 DNA reads TGCAGCGTTGAAGCGCCGGGGAGAACTGAAGCTTTCTTT. Amino acid sequence: CSVEAPGRTEAFF. The V call is TRBV29-1, the J call TRBJ1-1; the D is unclear. CDR3 length: 13 amino acids. Germline-derived CDR1 and CDR2 are SQVTM and ANQGSEA. V gave up 1 base and J gave up 5 bases, with 11 bases separating them.

This clonotype was counted only a few times. V gene TRBV28 combines with J gene TRBJ2-5; tentative D call: TRBD2 (6 bases). The CDR3 is 14 residues long. Trimming shortened V by 7 bases and J by 2 bases, and 14 bases separated the two germline ends. Germline V CDR1 and CDR2: MDHEN, SYDVKM. The CDR3: CASTEGLRQETQYF. The CDR3 nucleotides read TGTGCCAGCACCGAGGGACTCCGTCAAGAGACCCAGTACTTC.

The J gene is TRBJ2-7, the V gene TRBV12-3 or TRBV12-4; 12 bases match TRBD2. This CDR3 region has 14 residues. V shed 6 bases, J shed 6 bases, and the junction held 6 bases outside the gene matches. The CDR3 loop is CASSPSGGAGEQYF. In DNA, the CDR3 is TGTGCCAGCAGCCCTAGCGGGGGGGCTGGCGAGCAGTACTTC.

Details on this clonotype: This clone may be a read error of a much larger clone one base away. The V call is TRBV29-1, the J call TRBJ2-3; D may correspond to TRBD1 or TRBD2 (6 bases each). V was pared by 5 bases and J by 8 bases, with 11 bases between. The CDR3 is 11 residues long. The V gene's germline CDR1 is SQVTM and CDR2 ANQGSEA. CDR3 DNA sequence: TGCAGCGTTCCCAGGGGAGGTACGCAGTATTTT. It encodes CSVPRGGTQYF.

V is TRBV7-9 and J is TRBJ2-6, with D perhaps matching TRBD1 (6 bases). The CDR3 loop spans 18 amino acids. Between the trimmed V and J ends, which lost 2 bases and 0 bases, there was a span of 14 bases. Per germline, CDR1 SEHNR and CDR2 FQNEAQ (reference sequence). CDR3 sequence reads: CASSLSGGASSGANVLTF. CDR3 coding DNA: TGTGCCAGCAGCTTATCTGGGGGCGCAAGCTCTGGGGCCAACGTCCTGACTTTC. The full variable domain, completed using reference TRBV7-9 and TRBJ2-6, is DTGVSQNPRHKITKRGQNVTFRCDPISEHNRLYWYRQTLGQGPEFLTYFQNEAQLEKSRLLSDRFSAERPKGSFSTLEIQRTEQGDSAMYLCASSLSGGASSGANVLTFGAGSRLTVL.

J is TRBJ1-2 and V is TRBV4-1; 9 bases fit TRBD1. Germline V CDR1 and CDR2: MGHRA, YSYEKL. The V gene end was trimmed by 1 base and the J gene end by 6 bases; junction bases not matched to a gene: 6. The CDR3 has 15 amino acids. As DNA, the CDR3 is TGCGCCAGCAGCCAAGGACGGGACAGGGTCGATGGCTACACCTTC. Protein product: CASSQGRDRVDGYTF.

The chain recombines TRBV4-1 with TRBJ1-1, with TRBD1 identical over 9 bases. Germline CDR1 is MGHRA and CDR2 is YSYEKL. V was clipped by 4 bases and J by 8 bases; unmatched bases: 14. The CDR3 is 16 amino acids. The CDR3 protein is CASSRAFTGGAAEAFF. CDR3 DNA sequence: TGCGCCAGCAGCCGTGCTTTTACAGGGGGCGCGGCCGAAGCTTTCTTT.

Ten or more counts support this clonotype. This chain links TRBV10-3 with TRBJ2-1; possibly TRBD1 for D (6 bases). Trimming shortened V by 4 bases and J by 2 bases, and 12 bases separated the two germline ends. Germline V gene data show CDR1 as ENHRY and CDR2 as SYGVKD. The CDR3 spans 15 residues. CDR3 amino acids: CAISGGQRTYNEQFF. CDR3 coding DNA: TGTGCCATCAGTGGTGGACAGAGAACCTACAATGAGCAGTTCTTC.

CDR3 in amino acids: CASSSRQGRGYTF. DNA of the CDR3: TGTGCCAGCAGTTCGAGACAGGGCCGCGGCTACACCTTC. V and J are TRBV3-1 and TRBJ1-2; TRBD1 aligns across 7 bases. V lost 6 bases, J lost 8 bases, and 9 bases stayed unmatched. CDR3 length: 13 residues. Germline CDR1 reads LGHDT; CDR2 reads YNNKEL (reference sequence).

For this clonotype: A read error may be the cause here, since a much bigger clone is one base away. This chain links TRBV27 with TRBJ1-2; 7 bases map to TRBD1. This CDR3 has 12 residues. Germline CDR1 reads MNHEY; CDR2 reads SMNVEV (reference sequence). The CDR3 sequence: CAGSPGGYGYTF. DNA of the CDR3: TGTGCCGGCAGTCCAGGGGGCTATGGCTACACCTTC.

Turning to this clonotype: This is likely a read error, given that the CDR3 carries no conserved phenylalanine or tryptophan at its end. V is TRBV3-1 and J is TRBJ1-4; the D gene is possibly TRBD1 (5 bases). The V gene's germline CDR1 is LGHDT and CDR2 YNNKEL (reference sequence). V was clipped by 3 bases and J by 2 bases, with 7 bases between them. This CDR3 region has 14 residues. For the CDR3, the DNA is TGTGCCAGCAGCCAGACAGCCACTAATGAAAAACTGTTTTTG. This sequence encodes CASSQTATNEKLFL.

The chain recombines TRBV29-1 with TRBJ2-7, with unresolved D. CDR1 is SQVTM and CDR2 is ANQGSEA in the germline V gene. V shed 6 bases and J shed 5 bases, with 14 bases lying between them. CDR3 size: 12 residues. The chain's CDR3 is CSVEKPGHEQYF. DNA for the CDR3: TGCAGCGTCGAAAAACCTGGCCACGAGCAGTACTTC.

This chain joins TRBV14 and TRBJ2-4; D gene ambiguous. The J call may be incorrect, as the DNA end agrees better with TRBJ2-7. This CDR3 is built from 14 residues. Germline CDR1 reads SGHDN; CDR2 reads FVKESK. The CDR3 sequence: CASSRKRTFYEQYF. DNA for the CDR3: TGTGCCAGCAGCCGGAAGCGCACCTTCTACGAGCAGTACTTC.

This clonotype appeared a few times. V gene TRBV2 combines with J gene TRBJ2-4; D unclear. There are 12 residues in the CDR3. Trimming shortened V by 4 bases and J by 5 bases, and 6 bases separated the two germline ends. Germline V lookup: CDR1 SNHLY, CDR2 FYNNEI. The CDR3 DNA reads TGTGCCAGCAGTGTGGCGGAAAACATTCAGTACTTC. Translating gives CASSVAENIQYF.

This chain uses TRBV9 with TRBJ2-1; no clear D gene. There are 13 residues in the CDR3. V shed 4 bases and J shed 4 bases, with 9 bases lying between them. The germline gives CDR1 SGDLS, CDR2 YYNGEE. As DNA, the CDR3 is TGTGCCAGCAGCCCAAATCTTTACAATGAGCAGTTCTTC. Translated, it gives CASSPNLYNEQFF.

Regarding this clonotype: Its ends do not fully match the called genes, so a read error is possible. The rearrangement joins TRBV12-3 or TRBV12-4 to TRBJ2-2, with TRBD2 matching 7 bases. This CDR3 contains 14 residues. This chain's CDR3 is CASSQAGLTGERFF. DNA for the CDR3: TGTGCCAGCAGCCAAGCGGGGCTCACCGGGGAGCGGTTTTTT.

The chain links TRBV5-1 to TRBJ2-1, with D possibly TRBD2 on 6 matching bases. V shed 4 bases and J shed 6 bases, with 17 bases lying between them. Germline CDR1 SGHRS, CDR2 YFSETQ. The CDR3 spans 15 residues. CDR3 bases: TGCGCCAGCAGCCGGGTCGGGGGTCCGAGCAATGAGCAGTTCTTC. Translated, it gives CASSRVGGPSNEQFF.

The rearrangement uses TRBV27 and TRBJ2-1, with a weak D call TRBD2 (5 bases). Germline V gives CDR1 MNHEY, CDR2 SMNVEV (reference sequence). This CDR3 comprises 13 residues. Trimming pared 2 bases from V and 9 bases from J, leaving 11 bases between. This chain's CDR3 is CASSLMLGGEQFF. The CDR3 region has the DNA TGTGCCAGCAGTTTAATGCTAGGAGGTGAGCAGTTCTTC.